These 21 T cell receptor beta chains share one sample of origin, sequenced in a study of blood T cell repertoires in COVID-19. The table came from immunoSEQ multiplex PCR; TCRdb's copy has only in-frame clones and leaves some out. Among 60,000 to 90,000 clones, 74% were seen once, and the ten largest hold around 2.6%. The sample taken for sequencing was peripheral blood. The receptors here all came from a human donor with acute or convalescent COVID-19. The donor label of this sample is uncertain.

V gene TRBV2 combines with J gene TRBJ1-4; perhaps TRBD1 as D (5 bases). Germline values: CDR1 SNHLY, CDR2 FYNNEI. Between the trimmed V and J ends, which lost 4 bases and 3 bases, there was a span of 6 bases. This CDR3 is built from 13 residues. The DNA for the CDR3 is TGTGCCAGCAGTGGACAGCCTAATGAAAAACTGTTTTTT. It specifies CASSGQPNEKLFF.

The J gene is TRBJ2-1, the V gene TRBV4-3; TRBD1 agrees at 9 bases. Germline-derived CDR1 and CDR2 are LGHNA and YSLEER. The CDR3 covers 17 residues. V trimming: 4 bases; J trimming: 4 bases; junction bases outside the gene matches: 11. The CDR3 sequence is CASSPGTGYPDYNEQFF. CDR3 DNA sequence: TGCGCCAGCAGCCCCGGGACAGGGTATCCGGATTACAATGAGCAGTTCTTC.

This clone was counted only a few times. V and J are TRBV6-5 and TRBJ1-2; the match to TRBD1 covers 9 bases. Trimming removed 5 bases from V and 5 bases from J; junction bases left unmatched: 6. The CDR3 runs to 14 residues. Germline V gene lookup returns CDR1 MNHEY and CDR2 SVGAGI. The CDR3 sequence is CASSKTGGGYGYTF. The CDR3 DNA is TGTGCCAGCAGTAAGACAGGGGGAGGTTATGGCTACACCTTC.

The V call is TRBV5-5, the J call TRBJ2-7; TRBD2 matches at 7 bases. This CDR3 comprises 15 residues. Germline CDR1 SGHKS, CDR2 YYEKEE (reference sequence). The ends lost 6 bases at V and 2 bases at J; junction bases unmatched: 11. CDR3 protein: CASTLRAGEAYEQYF. The CDR3 DNA reads as TGTGCCAGCACCTTAAGGGCGGGAGAGGCCTACGAGCAGTACTTC.

CDR3 nucleotide sequence: TGTGCCAGCAGCGTAGCAGGGGACTATGGCTACACCTTC. It specifies CASSVAGDYGYTF. J is TRBJ1-2 and V is TRBV9; possibly TRBD1 for D (6 bases). Looked up from germline, CDR1 is SGDLS and CDR2 is YYNGEE. Between the trimmed V and J ends, which lost 0 bases and 3 bases, there was a span of 6 bases. The CDR3 extends over 13 amino acids.

The rearrangement uses TRBV24-1 and TRBJ2-3; no definite D call. Between the trimmed V and J ends, which lost 1 base and 1 base, there was a span of 11 bases. The CDR3 extends over 16 amino acids. CDR1 is KGHDR, CDR2 SFDVKD, per germline. The DNA of the CDR3 is TGTGCCACCAGTGATTTAGCGCTAGGAGGCACAGATACGCAGTATTTT. Translated, it gives CATSDLALGGTDTQYF.

The chain employs TRBV29-1 and TRBJ1-2; a weak D match, TRBD1 (5 bases). Germline V gives CDR1 SQVTM, CDR2 ANQGSEA. V dropped 2 bases and J dropped 4 bases, with 8 bases sitting between them. The CDR3 is made up of 12 amino acids. CDR3 region: CSVERGSYGYTF. For the CDR3, the DNA is TGCAGCGTTGAACGGGGGTCCTATGGCTACACCTTC.

CDR3 sequence reads: CASRRDSNTGELFF. The DNA of the CDR3 is TGTGCCAGCAGGAGGGACTCGAACACCGGGGAGCTGTTTTTT. The rearrangement joins TRBV28 to TRBJ2-2; a weak D match, TRBD2 (6 bases). CDR3 length equals 14 residues. Germline CDR1 reads MDHEN; CDR2 reads SYDVKM. V lost 6 bases to trimming and J lost 0 bases, with 8 bases between them. Combining the CDR3 with reference TRBV28 and TRBJ2-2 gives the whole variable domain DVKVTQSSRYLVKRTGEKVFLECVQDMDHENMFWYRQDPGLGLRLIYFSYDVKMKEKGDIPEGYSVSREKKERFSLILESASTNQTSMYLCASRRDSNTGELFFGEGSRLTVL.

This chain uses TRBV7-2 with TRBJ1-2, with D possibly TRBD1 on 6 matching bases. This CDR3 has 15 residues. The V end was cut by 1 base, the J end by 5 bases, with 14 bases between. CDR1 and CDR2 (germline): SGHTA, FQGNSA. This CDR3 reads CASSLGTDYGYGYTF. The DNA of the CDR3 is TGTGCCAGCAGCTTAGGGACAGATTATGGGTATGGCTACACCTTC.

The CDR3 DNA reads as TGTGCCAGCAAACGGGCAGGGTATAACACCGGGGAGCTGTTTTTT. It is translated as CASKRAGYNTGELFF. This sequence joins TRBV27 and TRBJ2-2; tentative D call: TRBD1 (5 bases). Trimming pared 7 bases from V and 2 bases from J, leaving 14 bases between. Germline V gives CDR1 MNHEY, CDR2 SMNVEV (reference sequence). The CDR3 is 15 amino acids.

The gene calls are TRBV3-1 (or the pseudogene TRBV3-2) and TRBJ2-6; no firm D call. CDR1 and CDR2 (germline): LGHDT, YNNKEL (reference sequence). There are 14 residues in the CDR3. Trimming left V 3 bases short and J 4 bases short, with 7 bases between. The CDR3 nucleotides read TGTGCCAGCAGCCAGCGTGAAGGGGCCAACGTCCTGACTTTC. It encodes CASSQREGANVLTF.

The rearrangement links TRBV19 to TRBJ1-4; D is possibly TRBD1 (5 bases). CDR1 and CDR2 from the germline V gene are LNHDA and SQIVND (reference sequence). There are 13 residues in the CDR3. V lost 5 bases, J lost 5 bases, and 9 bases lay in between. CDR3 sequence reads: CASSRSGNEKLFF. DNA for the CDR3: TGTGCCAGTAGTCGGTCAGGGAATGAAAAACTGTTTTTT.

The chain carries TRBV5-1 and TRBJ1-1; tentatively, D is TRBD1 (5 bases). The ends were cut back, 0 bases at V and 4 bases at J, with 10 bases in the middle. The V gene's germline CDR1 is SGHRS and CDR2 YFSETQ. The CDR3 sequence is 14 residues long. The CDR3 sequence: CASSLAVQGTEAFF. CDR3 nucleotides: TGCGCCAGCAGCTTGGCAGTCCAGGGCACTGAAGCTTTCTTT.

J is TRBJ1-1 and V is TRBV27; D is unclear. The length of the CDR3 is 14 residues. Looked up from germline, CDR1 is MNHEY and CDR2 is SMNVEV (reference sequence). With 3 bases removed from V and 4 bases from J, the gap between germline ends came to 12 bases. CDR3 region: CASSFSGRGTEAFF. Written as DNA, the CDR3 is TGTGCCAGCAGTTTTAGTGGCAGAGGCACTGAAGCTTTCTTT.

A remark on this clone: A much bigger clone sits one base away, suggesting this may be a read error. The rearrangement joins TRBV5-1 to TRBJ2-7; 9 nucleotides line up with TRBD1. The V gene's germline CDR1 is SGHRS and CDR2 YFSETQ. The CDR3 spans 16 residues. J lost 5 bases, V lost 0 bases, and 9 bases had no gene match. The DNA of the CDR3 is TGCGCCAGCAGCTTGGAAGCCGGGACAGGGTTCCACGAGCAGTACTTC. Its protein product is CASSLEAGTGFHEQYF.

The CDR3 bases are TGCAGTGCTAGACTCGGGGAGCAGTTCTTC. It translates to CSARLGEQFF. The chain combines TRBV20-1 with TRBJ2-1; no clear D gene. V was shortened by 2 bases and J by 10 bases, with 6 bases between the two germline ends. The germline V gene encodes CDR1 DFQATT and CDR2 SNEGSKA (reference sequence). The CDR3 sequence is 10 residues long.

The chain employs TRBV15 and TRBJ1-5; 8 bases align to TRBD1. Per germline, CDR1 LNHNV and CDR2 YYDKDF (reference sequence). V dropped 1 base and J dropped 2; count of bases not matched to a gene: 19. CDR3 length: 21 residues. CDR3 DNA: TGTGCCACCAGCAGAGGGCTTGAAGCAACAGGGGGACCCCAAGGCAATCAGCCCCAGCATTTT. Protein: CATSRGLEATGGPQGNQPQHF.

This clone was detected a few times. The genes are TRBV5-1 and TRBJ2-5; D unresolved. Germline CDR1 is SGHRS and CDR2 is YFSETQ. Trimming stripped 5 bases from V and 3 bases from J, with 11 bases between. The CDR3 consists of 13 residues. The CDR3 region has the DNA TGCGCCAGCAGTCGGAGTTTCGAAGAGACCCAGTACTTC. This translates into CASSRSFEETQYF.

This clone was found many times. V usage is TRBV5-6 and J usage is TRBJ2-3, with 10 bases lining up with TRBD1. Trimming removed 4 bases from V and 2 bases from J; junction bases left unmatched: 7. The CDR3 sequence is 16 residues long. The germline V gene has CDR1 SGHDT and CDR2 YYEEEE. CDR3 in amino acids: CASSAPGQGFTDTQYF. The CDR3 nucleotides read TGTGCCAGCAGCGCCCCGGGACAGGGGTTCACAGATACGCAGTATTTT.

This clone was observed a few times. The CDR3 DNA sequence: TGTGCCAGCAGCTTGGCGGTTGTAGAGACCCAGTACTTC. This encodes CASSLAVVETQYF. The rearrangement links TRBV5-5 to TRBJ2-5; D gene ambiguous. Germline values: CDR1 SGHKS, CDR2 YYEKEE (reference sequence). This CDR3 spans 13 amino acids. V gave up 0 bases and J gave up 4 bases, with 7 bases separating them.

The chain joins TRBV5-1 to TRBJ2-7; TRBD1 agrees at 9 bases. CDR1 and CDR2 from the germline V gene are SGHRS and YFSETQ. J lost 2 bases, V lost 7 bases, and 10 bases had no gene match. The CDR3 loop spans 15 amino acids. The CDR3 nucleotides are TGCGCCAGCGGACGGACAGGGGACAACACCTACGAGCAGTACTTC. As protein: CASGRTGDNTYEQYF.